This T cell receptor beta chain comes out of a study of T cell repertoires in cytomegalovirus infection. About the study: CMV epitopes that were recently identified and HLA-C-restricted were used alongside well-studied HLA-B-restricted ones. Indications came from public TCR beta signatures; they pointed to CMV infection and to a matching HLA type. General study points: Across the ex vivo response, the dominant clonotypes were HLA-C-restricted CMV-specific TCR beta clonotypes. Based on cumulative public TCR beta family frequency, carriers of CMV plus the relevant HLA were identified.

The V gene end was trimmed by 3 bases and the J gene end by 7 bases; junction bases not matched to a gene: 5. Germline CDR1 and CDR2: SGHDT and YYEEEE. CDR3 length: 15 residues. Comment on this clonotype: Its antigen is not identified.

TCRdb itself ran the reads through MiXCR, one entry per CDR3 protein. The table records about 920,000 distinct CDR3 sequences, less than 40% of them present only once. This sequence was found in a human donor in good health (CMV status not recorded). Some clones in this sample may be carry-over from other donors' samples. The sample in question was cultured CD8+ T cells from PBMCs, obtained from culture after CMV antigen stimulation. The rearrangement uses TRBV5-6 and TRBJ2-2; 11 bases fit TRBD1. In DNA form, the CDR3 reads TGTGCCAGCAGCTCCTGGACAGGGGGCATCGGGGAGCTGTTTTTT. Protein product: CASSSWTGGIGELFF. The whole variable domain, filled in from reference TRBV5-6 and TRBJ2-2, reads DAGVTQSPTHLIKTRGQQVTLRCSPKSGHDTVSWYQQALGQGPQFIFQYYEEEERQRGNFPDRFSGHQFPNYSSELNVNALLLGDSALYLCASSSWTGGIGELFFGEGSRLTVL.